This T cell receptor (beta chain) was identified during a study of molecular identifiers for immune sequencing clone quantification. V lost 8 bases and J 0 bases, leaving 14 bases between the germline ends. The CDR3 is made up of 15 amino acids. Germline lookup yields CDR1 SEHNR and CDR2 FQNEAQ (reference sequence). TCRdb used MiXCR to reprocess the PCR reads, holding one entry per CDR3 protein. The sample includes about 97,000 distinct CDR3 sequences, 24% seen only once; the top ten take around 0.92%. The genes are TRBV7-9 and TRBJ2-1; D gene uncertain. The receptor was isolated from a human donor in good health. Some libraries in this study had Jurkat cell RNA spiked in. The specimen was naive CD8+ T cells from blood, with Jurkat cell RNA spiked in. The subset denotes: FACS-sorted CD8+CD4-CCR7+CD45RA+ naive T cells. The CDR3 coding sequence is TGTGCCAGCCCCCAGGAGCAGAGCTCCTACAATGAGCAGTTCTTC. Its protein is CASPQEQSSYNEQFF.